This T cell receptor beta chain derives from a study of blood T cell repertoires in COVID-19. At the level of the study: Acute and convalescent COVID-19 samples came from the United States, Italy and Spain. T cells, B-cell-depleted T cells, or PBMCs supplied cDNA or gDNA.

As originally analysed: It was from reference gene primer amplification that nucleated cell counts were estimated. Sequencing used immunoSEQ multiplex PCR; TCRdb keeps in-frame clones, though not all of them. V and J calls and clone size are copied from that table; D and trimming were computed from the DNA. The data show a few hundred thousand clones, approximately 87% seen once. Specimen: peripheral blood. This sequence originates from a woman in her 50s with acute or convalescent COVID-19.

CDR3 protein: CASSLRDFQNEKLFF. In DNA, the CDR3 is TGCGCCAGCAGCTTGCGGGACTTTCAGAATGAAAAACTGTTTTTT. The chain joins TRBV5-1 to TRBJ1-4; possibly TRBD1 for D (5 bases). V lost 1 base and J 5 bases, leaving 12 bases between the germline ends. CDR1 is SGHRS, CDR2 YFSETQ, per germline. The CDR3 is 15 residues long.